This is a list of T cell receptor beta chains from one sample in a study of cytomegalovirus exposure and HLA in healthy donors. Libraries were prepared by immunoSEQ multiplex PCR; TCRdb keeps only in-frame clonotypes and omits some of them. The sample has some 130,000 clones, over 75% seen once. Specimen: PBMCs. These receptors all stem from a boy between 5 and 17 years old in good health and CMV-seronegative. Both conserved end residues are part of each CDR3. A D gene is named only where the DNA matches it firmly. The listing skips clone size in some rows; elsewhere it reads once, few, many or a size class.

clone size | J gene | V gene | D gene | CDR3 protein | CDR3 DNA
. | TRBJ2-7 | TRBV7-2 | TRBD1 | CASSSRQGANEQYF | TGTGCCAGCAGTTCCAGACAGGGGGCCAACGAGCAGTACTTC
. | TRBJ1-1 | TRBV7-9 | TRBD1 | CAAAGGENTEAFF | TGTGCAGCGGCAGGGGGCGAGAACACTGAAGCTTTCTTT
few | TRBJ2-5 | TRBV5-8 | TRBD2 | CASSLGAGDQETQYF | TGTGCCAGCAGCTTGGGAGCGGGAGATCAAGAGACCCAGTACTTC
. | TRBJ2-1 | TRBV4-3 | . | CASSQDPGVYYNEQFF | TGCGCCAGCAGCCAAGATCCGGGAGTGTATTACAATGAGCAGTTCTTC
. | TRBJ1-2 | TRBV6-6 | TRBD1 | CASSYSGRGRDGYTF | TGTGCCAGCAGTTACTCGGGCAGGGGGCGCGATGGCTACACCTTC
. | TRBJ2-4 | TRBV27 | TRBD2 | CASSLWGGGLAKNIQYF | TGTGCCAGCAGTTTATGGGGGGGAGGCCTAGCCAAAAACATTCAGTACTTC
. | TRBJ2-5 | TRBV23-1 | . | CASSHDHHTGMETQYF | TGCGCCAGCAGTCACGACCATCATACAGGGATGGAGACCCAGTACTTC
. | TRBJ2-1 | TRBV18 | . | CASSLASLYNEQFF | TGTGCCAGCTCACTAGCTTCTTTATACAATGAGCAGTTCTTC
few | TRBJ1-1 | TRBV28 | . | CASSLTAGPEAFF | TGTGCCAGCAGTTTGACAGCGGGCCCTGAAGCTTTCTTT
once | TRBJ1-5 | TRBV30 | . | CAWRGGGEGQPQHF | TGTGCCTGGAGGGGGGGAGGGGAAGGTCAGCCCCAGCATTTT
. | TRBJ2-1 | TRBV6-6 | TRBD2 | CATKGLAGSPGNEQFF | TGTGCCACCAAGGGACTAGCGGGTTCTCCAGGCAATGAGCAGTTCTTC
. | TRBJ2-5 | TRBV6-1 | TRBD1 | CASTGTEVSETQYF | TGTGCCAGCACCGGGACAGAGGTGTCAGAGACCCAGTACTTC
. | TRBJ2-6 | TRBV4-2 | . | CASSQDVQVSGANVLTF | TGTGCCAGCAGCCAAGACGTGCAGGTATCTGGGGCCAACGTCCTGACTTTC
. | TRBJ2-3 | TRBV9 | . | CASSAGLTTDTQYF | TGTGCCAGCAGCGCGGGACTGACCACAGATACGCAGTATTTT
. | TRBJ2-2 | TRBV27 | . | CASSLSRGNTGELFF | TGTGCCAGCAGTTTATCACGGGGGAACACCGGGGAGCTGTTTTTT
. | TRBJ2-4 | TRBV18 | TRBD2 | CASSPSGGDIQYF | TGTGCCAGCTCACCCTCTGGGGGGGACATTCAGTACTTC
. | TRBJ1-5 | TRBV15 | . | CATSRGGGQPQHF | TGTGCCACCAGCAGAGGGGGAGGACAGCCCCAGCATTTT
. | TRBJ2-7 | TRBV7-2 | TRBD2 | CASSSLAGGPYEQYF | TGTGCCAGCAGTTCACTAGCGGGGGGCCCCTACGAGCAGTACTTC
few | TRBJ2-7 | TRBV4-3 | . | CASSQDSEGKGGEQYF | TGCGCCAGCAGCCAAGACTCTGAGGGAAAAGGAGGCGAGCAGTACTTC
. | TRBJ1-4 | TRBV5-1 | TRBD1 | CASSSSGTGDEKLFF | TGCGCCAGCAGCTCCTCGGGGACAGGGGATGAAAAACTGTTTTTT
. | TRBJ2-7 | TRBV6-6 | . | CASGGSMSSSYEQYF | TGTGCCAGCGGGGGGTCCATGTCAAGCTCCTACGAGCAGTACTTC
. | TRBJ2-7 | TRBV15 | TRBD1 | CATSREGTARYEQYF | TGTGCCACCAGCAGAGAAGGGACAGCCCGATACGAGCAGTACTTC
. | TRBJ2-1 | TRBV4-3 | TRBD2 | CASSQGTSGSISSYNEQFF | TGCGCCAGCAGCCAAGGAACTAGCGGGAGTATAAGCTCCTACAATGAGCAGTTCTTC
. | TRBJ2-5 | TRBV6-1 | . | CASSGGSGLAQYF | TGTGCCAGCAGCGGAGGGTCCGGGTTGGCCCAGTACTTC
. | TRBJ1-6 | TRBV27 | . | CASSLYGGGGNSPLHF | TGTGCCAGCAGTTTATATGGGGGCGGAGGTAATTCACCCCTCCACTTT
. | TRBJ1-2 | TRBV12-5 | TRBD1 | CASIDQGAVYGYTF | TGTGCTAGTATTGACCAGGGGGCGGTGTATGGCTACACCTTC
. | TRBJ2-1 | TRBV29-1 | TRBD1 | CSVELPGQGRGNEQFF | TGCAGCGTTGAACTTCCCGGACAGGGTCGTGGCAATGAGCAGTTCTTC
. | TRBJ2-1 | TRBV11-3 | TRBD1 | CASSLTTGFHNEQFF | TGTGCCAGCAGCTTAACGACAGGGTTCCACAATGAGCAGTTCTTC
. | TRBJ1-3 | TRBV18 | TRBD1 | CASSPIETGAGNTIYF | TGTGCCAGCTCACCTATCGAGACAGGGGCTGGAAACACCATATATTTT
. | TRBJ2-3 | TRBV15 | . | CATSRDLDGVTDTQYF | TGTGCCACCAGCAGAGATCTTGATGGAGTCACAGATACGCAGTATTTT
. | TRBJ1-1 | TRBV4-1 | . | CASSPPVAGSTEAFF | TGCGCCAGCAGCCCACCGGTAGCGGGGAGCACTGAAGCTTTCTTT
. | TRBJ1-1 | TRBV27 | TRBD1 | CASSSRRGPEAFF | TGTGCCAGCAGTTCCCGGAGGGGGCCTGAAGCTTTCTTT
once | TRBJ1-5 | TRBV5-4 | . | CASSYNSNQPQHF | TGTGCCAGCAGCTACAATAGCAATCAGCCCCAGCATTTT
few | TRBJ1-3 | TRBV7-2 | . | CASSFDSGSGNTIYF | TGTGCCAGCAGCTTCGACAGTGGCTCTGGAAACACCATATATTTT
. | TRBJ1-2 | TRBV7-2 | TRBD1 | CASRQGVNYGYTF | TGTGCCAGCCGACAGGGTGTCAACTATGGCTACACCTTC
. | TRBJ1-1 | TRBV5-4 | . | CASSLDGGGTEAFF | TGTGCCAGCAGCTTGGATGGGGGCGGCACTGAAGCTTTCTTT
. | TRBJ2-2 | TRBV15 | TRBD2 | CATSRPGLAENTGELFF | TGTGCCACCAGCAGACCCGGACTAGCGGAGAACACCGGGGAGCTGTTTTTT
. | TRBJ2-2 | TRBV6-5 | . | CASSYSPGRFTGELFF | TGTGCCAGCAGTTACTCTCCCGGGAGATTTACCGGGGAGCTGTTTTTT
. | TRBJ2-1 | TRBV4-3 | TRBD2 | CASSQGTSGRWGEQFF | TGCGCCAGCAGCCAGGGGACTAGCGGGAGGTGGGGTGAGCAGTTCTTC
. | TRBJ2-3 | TRBV18 | . | CASSPSPPGKTDTQYF | TGTGCCAGCTCACCTTCTCCTCCGGGGAAGACAGATACGCAGTATTTT
. | TRBJ2-6 | TRBV4-3 | TRBD1 | CASSQVLRGLGANVLTF | TGCGCCAGCAGCCAGGTCCTCAGGGGGCTAGGGGCCAACGTCCTGACTTTC
. | TRBJ1-6 | TRBV19 | TRBD1 | CASSTPTGQTSSPLHF | TGTGCCAGTAGTACTCCGACAGGGCAAACCTCTTCACCCCTCCACTTT
. | TRBJ2-3 | TRBV19 | . | CASNIQIADTQYF | TGTGCCAGTAATATACAGATTGCAGATACGCAGTATTTT
. | TRBJ2-7 | TRBV9 | TRBD1 | CASTMGQAPYEQYF | TGTGCCAGCACCATGGGACAGGCACCCTACGAGCAGTACTTC
. | TRBJ2-2 | TRBV27 | . | CASVSRVEGGELFF | TGTGCCAGCGTCTCCAGGGTGGAGGGCGGGGAGCTGTTTTTT
. | TRBJ2-2 | TRBV7-2 | TRBD2 | CASSLRGGSIGELFF | TGTGCCAGCAGCTTACGGGGGGGCTCGATCGGGGAGCTGTTTTTT
. | TRBJ1-1 | TRBV14 | . | CASSQGRQLMNTEAFF | TGTGCCAGCAGCCAGGGCCGGCAGCTAATGAACACTGAAGCTTTCTTT
. | TRBJ1-5 | TRBV27 | TRBD1 | CASSLRPQTGGDQPQHF | TGTGCCAGCAGTTTACGACCCCAGACAGGGGGAGATCAGCCCCAGCATTTT
. | TRBJ1-2 | TRBV4-1 | . | CASSQELSTSIYGYPF | TGCGCCAGCAGCCAAGAACTATCCACCTCCATTTATGGCTACCCCTTC
. | TRBJ2-5 | TRBV5-4 | . | CASSLGLQQETQYF | TGTGCCAGCAGCCTGGGGCTTCAACAAGAGACCCAGTACTTC
. | TRBJ2-2 | TRBV7-3 | TRBD1 | CASSPRDRPNTGELFF | TGTGCCAGCAGCCCCCGGGACAGACCAAACACCGGGGAGCTGTTTTTT
. | TRBJ2-1 | TRBV5-6 | TRBD2 | CASSPGLAGDRVEQFF | TGTGCCAGCAGCCCGGGACTAGCGGGAGATCGGGTTGAGCAGTTCTTC
. | TRBJ2-5 | TRBV5-6 | TRBD2 | CASSLWRLAGGGKETQYF | TGTGCCAGCAGCTTGTGGAGACTAGCGGGGGGCGGGAAGGAGACCCAGTACTTC
. | TRBJ1-2 | TRBV14 | TRBD1 | CASSSGQSYGYTF | TGTGCCAGCAGCTCGGGACAGAGCTATGGCTACACCTTC
once | TRBJ2-7 | TRBV13 | . | CASSLGTGLWEQYF | TGTGCCAGCAGCTTAGGTACGGGTCTTTGGGAGCAGTACTTC